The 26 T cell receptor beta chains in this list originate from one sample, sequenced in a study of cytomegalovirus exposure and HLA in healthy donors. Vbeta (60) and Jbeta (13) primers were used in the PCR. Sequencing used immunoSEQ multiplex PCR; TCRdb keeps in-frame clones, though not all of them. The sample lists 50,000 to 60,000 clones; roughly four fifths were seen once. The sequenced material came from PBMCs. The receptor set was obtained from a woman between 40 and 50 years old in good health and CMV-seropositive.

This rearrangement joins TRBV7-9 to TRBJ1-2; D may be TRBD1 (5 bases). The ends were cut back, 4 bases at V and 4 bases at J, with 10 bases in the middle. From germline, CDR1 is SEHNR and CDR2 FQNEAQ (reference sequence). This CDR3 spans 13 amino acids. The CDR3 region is CASSSQGTYGYTF. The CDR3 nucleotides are TGTGCCAGCAGCTCTCAGGGAACCTATGGCTACACCTTC.

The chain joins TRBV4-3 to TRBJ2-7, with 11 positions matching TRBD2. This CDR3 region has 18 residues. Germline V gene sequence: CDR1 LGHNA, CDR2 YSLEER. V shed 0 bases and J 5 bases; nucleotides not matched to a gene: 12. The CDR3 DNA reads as TGCGCCAGCAGCCAAGAAGGGCCTCGACTAGCGGGGATACACGAGCAGTACTTC. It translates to CASSQEGPRLAGIHEQYF.

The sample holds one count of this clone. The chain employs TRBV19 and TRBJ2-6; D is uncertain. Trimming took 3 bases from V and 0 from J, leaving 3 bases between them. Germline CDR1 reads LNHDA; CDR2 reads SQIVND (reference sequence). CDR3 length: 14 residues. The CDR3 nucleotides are TGTGCCAGTAGTATCGTCTCTGGGGCCAACGTCCTGACTTTC. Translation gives CASSIVSGANVLTF.

CDR3 sequence (DNA): TGCGCCAGCAGCGGAGGACAGCTGAACACTGAAGCTTTCTTT. Its protein is CASSGGQLNTEAFF. The rearrangement joins TRBV5-1 to TRBJ1-1; D may be TRBD1 (6 bases). CDR1 and CDR2 from the germline V gene are SGHRS and YFSETQ. This CDR3 spans 14 amino acids. V gave up 4 bases and J gave up 0 bases, with 10 bases separating them.

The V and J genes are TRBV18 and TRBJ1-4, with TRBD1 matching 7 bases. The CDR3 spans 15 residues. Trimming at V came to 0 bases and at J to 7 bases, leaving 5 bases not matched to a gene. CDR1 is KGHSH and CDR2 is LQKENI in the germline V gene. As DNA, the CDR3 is TGTGCCAGCTCACCACCGGCAGGGGGAAGTGAAAAACTGTTTTTT. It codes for CASSPPAGGSEKLFF.

CDR3 nucleotides: TGTGCCAGCAGTCTCCGGGACAAAGGATCACCCCTCCACTTT. Protein product: CASSLRDKGSPLHF. The J gene is TRBJ1-6, the V gene TRBV27; TRBD1 might be the D (6 bases). Trimming stripped 5 bases from V and 10 bases from J, with 15 bases between. This CDR3 has 14 amino acids. Germline V CDR1 and CDR2: MNHEY, SMNVEV (reference sequence).

The DNA of the CDR3 is TGTGCCAGCAGCGTTAGCGGGGGGGTGATCGGGGAGCTGTTTTTT. Translation gives CASSVSGGVIGELFF. The rearrangement joins TRBV9 to TRBJ2-2, with 11 bases identical to TRBD2. Germline V gene lookup returns CDR1 SGDLS and CDR2 YYNGEE. Losses at the gene ends were 2 bases for V and 7 bases for J; bases not matched to a gene: 4. The CDR3 is 15 residues long.

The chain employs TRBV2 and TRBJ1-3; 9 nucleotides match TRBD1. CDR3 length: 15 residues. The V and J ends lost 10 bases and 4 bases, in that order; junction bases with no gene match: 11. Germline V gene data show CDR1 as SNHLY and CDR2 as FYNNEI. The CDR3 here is CATPGADRGGNTIYF. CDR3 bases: TGTGCCACACCTGGAGCCGACAGGGGGGGAAACACCATATATTTT.

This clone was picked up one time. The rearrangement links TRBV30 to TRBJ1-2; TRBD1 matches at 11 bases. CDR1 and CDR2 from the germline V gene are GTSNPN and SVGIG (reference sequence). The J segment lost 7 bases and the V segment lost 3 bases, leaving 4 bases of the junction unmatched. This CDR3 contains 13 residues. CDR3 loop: CAWRGQGVGGYTF. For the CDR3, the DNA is TGTGCCTGGAGGGGACAGGGGGTCGGTGGCTACACCTTC. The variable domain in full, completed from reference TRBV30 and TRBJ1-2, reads SQTIHQWPATLVQPVGSPLSLECTVEGTSNPNLYWYRQAAGRGLQLLFYSVGIGQISSEVPQNLSASRPQDRQFILSSKKLLLSDSGFYLCAWRGQGVGGYTFGSGTRLTVV.

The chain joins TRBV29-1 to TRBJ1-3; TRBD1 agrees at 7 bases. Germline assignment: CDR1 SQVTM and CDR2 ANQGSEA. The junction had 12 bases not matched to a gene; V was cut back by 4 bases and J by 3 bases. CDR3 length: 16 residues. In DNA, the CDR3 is TGCAGCGTTGGCCCTCCCGCAGCAGGGGGTGGAAACACCATATATTTT. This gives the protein CSVGPPAAGGGNTIYF.

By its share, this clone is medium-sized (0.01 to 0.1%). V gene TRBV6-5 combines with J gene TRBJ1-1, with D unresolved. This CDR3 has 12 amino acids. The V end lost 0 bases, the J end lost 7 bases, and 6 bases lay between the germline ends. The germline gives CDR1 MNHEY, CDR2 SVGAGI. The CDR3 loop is CASSYSRGEAFF. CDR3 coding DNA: TGTGCCAGCAGTTACTCACGGGGTGAAGCTTTCTTT.

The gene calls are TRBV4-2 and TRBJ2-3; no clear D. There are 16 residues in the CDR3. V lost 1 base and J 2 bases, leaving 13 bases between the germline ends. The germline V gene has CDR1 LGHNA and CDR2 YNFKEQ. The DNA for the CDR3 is TGTGCCAGCAGCCAAGCGTCCCCCCCCCTCACAGATACGCAGTATTTT. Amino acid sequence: CASSQASPPLTDTQYF.

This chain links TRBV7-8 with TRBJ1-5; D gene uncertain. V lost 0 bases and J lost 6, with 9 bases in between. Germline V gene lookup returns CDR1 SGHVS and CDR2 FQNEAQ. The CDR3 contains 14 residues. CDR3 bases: TGTGCCAGCAGCTTAGCGCTAGAGAGTCAGCCCCAGCATTTT. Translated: CASSLALESQPQHF.

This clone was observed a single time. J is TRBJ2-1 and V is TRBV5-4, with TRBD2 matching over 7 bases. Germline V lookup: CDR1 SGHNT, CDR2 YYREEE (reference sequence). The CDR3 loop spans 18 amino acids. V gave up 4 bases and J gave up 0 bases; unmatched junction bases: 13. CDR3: CASSPGGSGLSSYNEQFF. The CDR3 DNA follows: TGTGCCAGCAGCCCCGGGGGTAGCGGGTTAAGCTCCTACAATGAGCAGTTCTTC.

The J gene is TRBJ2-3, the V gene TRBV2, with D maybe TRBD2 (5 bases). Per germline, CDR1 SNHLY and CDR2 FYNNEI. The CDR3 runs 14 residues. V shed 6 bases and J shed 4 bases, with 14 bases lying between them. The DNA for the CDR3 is TGTGCCAGCAGCGAGAGGTCCGGGGCAGATACGCAGTATTTT. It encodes CASSERSGADTQYF.

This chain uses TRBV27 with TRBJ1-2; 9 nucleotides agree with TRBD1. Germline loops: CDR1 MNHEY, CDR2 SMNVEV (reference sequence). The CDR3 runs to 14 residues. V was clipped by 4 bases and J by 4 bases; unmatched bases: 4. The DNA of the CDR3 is TGTGCCAGCAGTTCAACAGGGGGCGGCTATGGCTACACCTTC. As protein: CASSSTGGGYGYTF.

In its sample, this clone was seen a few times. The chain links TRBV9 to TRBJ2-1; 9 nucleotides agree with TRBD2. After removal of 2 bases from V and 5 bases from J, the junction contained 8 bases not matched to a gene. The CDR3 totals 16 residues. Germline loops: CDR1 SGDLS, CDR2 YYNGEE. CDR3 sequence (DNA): TGTGCCAGCAGCGTCTCCGGCGGGGGGGCAAACAATGAGCAGTTCTTC. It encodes CASSVSGGGANNEQFF.

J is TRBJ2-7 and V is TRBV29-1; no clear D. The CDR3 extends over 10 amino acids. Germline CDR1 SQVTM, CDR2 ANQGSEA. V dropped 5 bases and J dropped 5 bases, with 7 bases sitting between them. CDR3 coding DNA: TGCAGCGTTTGGCACAACGAGCAGTACTTC. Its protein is CSVWHNEQYF.

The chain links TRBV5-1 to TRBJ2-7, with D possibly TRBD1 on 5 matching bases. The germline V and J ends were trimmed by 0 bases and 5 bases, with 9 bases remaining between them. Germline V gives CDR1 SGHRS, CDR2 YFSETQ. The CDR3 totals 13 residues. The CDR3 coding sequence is TGCGCCAGCAGCTTGGGGGGCGTCAACGAGCAGTACTTC. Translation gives CASSLGGVNEQYF.

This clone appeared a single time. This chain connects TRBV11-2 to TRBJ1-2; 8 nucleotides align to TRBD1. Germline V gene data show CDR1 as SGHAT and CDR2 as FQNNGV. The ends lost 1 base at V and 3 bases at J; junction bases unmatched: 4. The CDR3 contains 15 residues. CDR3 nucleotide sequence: TGTGCCAGCAGCTTAGGGTCAGGGGGCTACTATGGCTACACCTTC. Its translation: CASSLGSGGYYGYTF.

The CDR3 is CASSPTGGSNQPQHF. CDR3 coding DNA: TGTGCCAGCAGCCCGACAGGGGGAAGCAATCAGCCCCAGCATTTT. The chain recombines TRBV9 with TRBJ1-5, with 9 bases identical to TRBD1. The CDR3 contains 15 residues. CDR1 SGDLS and CDR2 YYNGEE come from the germline V gene. J was trimmed by 1 base and V by 4 bases; bases with no gene match: 3.

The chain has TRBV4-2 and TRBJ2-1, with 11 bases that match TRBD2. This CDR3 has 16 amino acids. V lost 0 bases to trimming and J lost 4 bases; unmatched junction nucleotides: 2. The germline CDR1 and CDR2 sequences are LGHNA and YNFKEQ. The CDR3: CASSQDPSGGYNEQFF. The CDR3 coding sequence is TGTGCCAGCAGCCAAGATCCTAGCGGGGGGTACAATGAGCAGTTCTTC.

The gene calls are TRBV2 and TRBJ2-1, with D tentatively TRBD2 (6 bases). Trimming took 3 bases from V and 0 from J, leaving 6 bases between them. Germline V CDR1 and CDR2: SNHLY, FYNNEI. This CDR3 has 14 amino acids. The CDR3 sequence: CASSEGLSYNEQFF. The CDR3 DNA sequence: TGTGCCAGCAGTGAGGGACTCTCCTACAATGAGCAGTTCTTC.

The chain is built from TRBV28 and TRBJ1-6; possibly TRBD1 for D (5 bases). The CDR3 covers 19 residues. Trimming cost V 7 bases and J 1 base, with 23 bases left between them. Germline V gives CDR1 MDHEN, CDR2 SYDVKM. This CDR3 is CASNSVGEGSRSYNSPLHF. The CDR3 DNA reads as TGTGCCAGCAACTCCGTAGGGGAGGGTAGTAGATCCTATAATTCACCCCTCCACTTT.

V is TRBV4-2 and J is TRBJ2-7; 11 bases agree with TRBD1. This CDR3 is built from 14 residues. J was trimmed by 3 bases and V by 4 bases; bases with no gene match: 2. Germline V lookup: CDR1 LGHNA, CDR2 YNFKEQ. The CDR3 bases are TGTGCCAGCAGCCCCGGGACAGGGGGCTACGAGCAGTACTTC. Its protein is CASSPGTGGYEQYF.

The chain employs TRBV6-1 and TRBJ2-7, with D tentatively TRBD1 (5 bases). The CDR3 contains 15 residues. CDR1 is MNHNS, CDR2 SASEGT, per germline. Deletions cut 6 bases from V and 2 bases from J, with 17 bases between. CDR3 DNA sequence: TGTGCCAGCAGAGCCAACAGGCAGAAGACCTACGAGCAGTACTTC. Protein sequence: CASRANRQKTYEQYF.